The rows below give T cell receptor beta chains drawn from one sample of a study of T cells in Graves' hyperthyroidism and ophthalmopathy. One entry per CDR3 protein, called by TCRdb with MiXCR from the multiplex PCR reads. The sample includes hundreds of thousands of distinct CDR3 sequences, 15% to 18% seen only once; the top ten take 12% to 15%. The sample consisted of blood. Receptors were obtained from a woman aged 18-35 years with Graves' hyperthyroidism. Both conserved end residues are part of each CDR3.

>TRBJ2-2|TRBV5-1
CASSSFLVAGELFF
>TRBJ2-7|TRBV15
CATSRGSYEQYF
>TRBJ1-1|TRBV29-1
CSVEGGGNTEAFF
>TRBJ1-2|TRBV6-2/TRBV6-3
CASRDRGYYGYTF
>TRBJ2-7|TRBV5-1
CASSKGGAGMSSYEQYF
>TRBJ2-2|TRBV18
CASSPPVGELFF
>TRBJ2-1|TRBV2
CAITTSGVTNEQFF
>TRBJ2-7|TRBV13
CASSRAERYEQYF
>TRBJ2-3|TRBV28
CASKEAADTQYF
>TRBJ2-7|TRBV14
CASQSRGTGQYF
>TRBJ1-1|TRBV25-1
CASYSDAEAFF
>TRBJ2-1|TRBV20-1
CSARDPLAGGYNEQFF
>TRBJ2-1|TRBV11-2
CASSPPGTGYNEQFF
>TRBJ2-2|TRBV5-1
CASSWVGSANTGELFF
>TRBJ1-5|TRBV5-6
CASSLLGSSNQPQHF
>TRBJ1-3|TRBV11-1
CASSGTSGNTIYF
>TRBJ2-7|TRBV10-3
CAISEIGVEQYF
>TRBJ2-5|TRBV12-3/TRBV12-4
CASSTQGTWETQYF
>TRBJ1-2|TRBV18
CASSPQDLLRPYGYTF
>TRBJ1-2|TRBV15
CATSREAGVGYTF
>TRBJ1-6|TRBV19
CASTTTRTGYKALHF
>TRBJ1-1|TRBV20-1
CSAVYRERTEAFF
>TRBJ1-5|TRBV12-3/TRBV12-4
CASSFGDGQPQHF
>TRBJ1-2|TRBV2
CASRSGVSNYGYTF
>TRBJ1-1|TRBV10-3
CAISEAANSMNTEAFF
>TRBJ1-6|TRBV27
CASTIQGVHSPLHF
>TRBJ2-7|TRBV6-2/TRBV6-3
CASSPGGPSDEQYF
>TRBJ2-5|TRBV20-1
CSARPWNRESQETQYF
>TRBJ2-3|TRBV4-1
CASSQGTVRKDTQYF
>TRBJ2-6|TRBV5-1
CASGTGSVAGANVLTF
>TRBJ2-3|TRBV6-2/TRBV6-3
CASSPWDSRSGDTQYF
>TRBJ1-1|TRBV19
CASRDNLMNTEAFF
>TRBJ1-1|TRBV4-3
CASSQDHNTEAFF
>TRBJ1-6|TRBV5-1
CASSLVGRDNSPLHF
>TRBJ1-4|TRBV19
CASSLQGEANEKLFF
>TRBJ1-1|TRBV28
CASSFPRVRTIMNTEAFF
>TRBJ2-7|TRBV7-8
CASSLSATEQYF
>TRBJ2-1|TRBV24-1
CATSDPGGPSYNEQFF
>TRBJ1-2|TRBV7-9
CASNSQGGRNGYTF